This T cell receptor (beta chain) was identified in a study of T cell changes during pregnancy in multiple sclerosis. Unmatched junction bases numbered 0, after V lost 0 bases and J lost 4 bases. Germline CDR1 reads MNHNY; CDR2 reads SVGAGI (reference sequence). The CDR3 is 14 amino acids. Sequenced by immunoSEQ multiplex PCR; TCRdb stores in-frame clones only, minus some. The top ten hold around 3.5% of the sample, which has more than 55,000 clones, 75% to 95% seen once. This clone was detected a few times. This sequence joins TRBV6-6 and TRBJ1-5, with 7 nucleotides matching TRBD1. The material was peripheral blood, obtained after pregnancy. This TCR was sampled from a female donor in good health, enrolled as a control in a pregnancy study. CDR3 DNA sequence: TGTGCCAGCAGTTACTCACAGGGGAATCAGCCCCAGCATTTT. It translates to CASSYSQGNQPQHF.